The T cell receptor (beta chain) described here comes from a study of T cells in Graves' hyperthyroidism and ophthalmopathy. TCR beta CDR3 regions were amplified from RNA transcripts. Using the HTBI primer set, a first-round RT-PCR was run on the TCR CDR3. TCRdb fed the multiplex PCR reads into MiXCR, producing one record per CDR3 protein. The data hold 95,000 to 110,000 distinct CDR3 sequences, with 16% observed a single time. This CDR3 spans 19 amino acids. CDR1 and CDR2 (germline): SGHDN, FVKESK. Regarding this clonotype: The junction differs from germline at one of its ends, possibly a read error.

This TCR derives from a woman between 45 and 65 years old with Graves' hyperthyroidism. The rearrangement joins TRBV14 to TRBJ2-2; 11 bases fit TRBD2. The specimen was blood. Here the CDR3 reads CASSLRRLAGLPPFGELSF. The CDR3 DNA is TGTGCCAGCAGCCTAAGACGACTAGCGGGACTACCCCCCTTCGGGGAGCTGTCTTTT. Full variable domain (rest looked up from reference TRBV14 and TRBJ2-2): EAGVTQFPSHSVIEKGQTVTLRCDPISGHDNLYWYRRVMGKEIKFLLHFVKESKQDESGMPNNRFLAERTGGTYSTLKVQPAELEDSGVYFCASSLRRLAGLPPFGELSFGEGSRLTVL.